This TCR beta chain was sequenced for a study of blood T cells in healthy people across ages. Study-wide findings and caveats: Per million T cells, TCR beta diversity dropped roughly linearly as age increased.

For this clonotype: Its antigen is unknown.

The CDR3 totals 10 residues. Germline CDR1 and CDR2: MDHEN and SYDVKM. The germline V and J ends were trimmed by 10 bases and 7 bases, with 11 bases remaining between them. With a J-beta primer mix and a sample-barcoded 5' primer, a second PCR ran about 7 to 12 cycles. Template switching added a 12-random-nucleotide identifier to every cDNA molecule. TCRdb reprocessed the 5' RACE reads via MiXCR and lists one record per CDR3 protein. The table has approximately 1.5 million distinct CDR3 sequences, 30% to 35% seen once. Each donor's blood draw was approximately 10 milliliters of peripheral blood. The origin of this receptor is a woman in her thirties in good health. The specimen was blood. The rearrangement uses TRBV28 and TRBJ2-7; no reliable D call. CDR3 bases: TGTGCCACCCTATCGGAGGAGCAGTACTTC. It encodes CATLSEEQYF.